Below, one TCR beta chain is given with its context. V was pared by 4 bases and J by 5 bases, with 20 bases between. The CDR3 has 16 residues. Per germline, CDR1 MNHEY and CDR2 SVGAGI. These data belong to a study of vaccination and CD4 T cells after COVID-19. Study-wide context: For post-vaccine samples, collection took place a median roughly 76 days after dose two, ranging from 14 to 241.

Specified time point: late sampling 161 to 241 days after vaccination in a few convalescent patients. TCRdb passed the PCR reads through MiXCR, listing each CDR3 protein once. The data contain roughly 28,000 distinct CDR3 sequences, approximately 49% of them singletons. The chain recombines TRBV6-5 with TRBJ2-5; D is perhaps TRBD1 (6 bases). The receptor's source is a human donor who had recovered from COVID-19. This sample comprised CD4+ T cells from blood, obtained about 7 months after SARS-CoV-2 vaccination. The CDR3 region is CASSSGFSRQGETQYF. CDR3 DNA: TGTGCCAGCAGTTCTGGCTTTTCGCGGCAGGGGGAGACCCAGTACTTC.